This TCR beta chain was profiled in a study of blood T cell repertoires in COVID-19. Study information: Acute-phase and convalescent COVID-19 samples originated in the United States, Italy and Spain. The cDNA or gDNA used as material had been derived from T cells, B-cell-depleted T cells, or PBMCs.

In the study's own analysis: Amplification of reference gene primers was used by the study to estimate nucleated cell counts. Using immunoSEQ multiplex PCR, the repertoire was profiled, and TCRdb retains in-frame clones only, with some absent. The V and J calls and the clone size are those of that table, but D and trimming were determined from the DNA. The data contain fewer than 250,000 clones, 75% to 85% of them seen just once; the ten biggest clones take up less than 6.5%. The CDR3 sequence is 15 residues long. The germline CDR1 and CDR2 sequences are SEHNR and FQNEAQ (reference sequence). The germline V and J ends were trimmed by 5 bases and 0 bases, with 13 bases remaining between them.

The V call is TRBV7-9, the J call TRBJ1-1; D call uncertain. Specimen: peripheral blood. This TCR came from a human donor in a cohort sampled during active COVID-19. CDR3 in amino acids: CASSRRGPMNTEAFF. CDR3 bases: TGTGCCAGCAGCCGTCGTGGGCCCATGAACACTGAAGCTTTCTTT.